This T cell receptor beta chain came from a study of technical replicates of blood from several donors. Germline CDR1 reads LGHNA; CDR2 reads YNFKEQ. V shed 0 bases and J shed 4 bases, with 12 bases lying between them. The CDR3 loop spans 15 amino acids. Only in-frame clones appear in the TCRdb table, and some are missing; sequencing was by immunoSEQ multiplex PCR. The sample carries about 69,000 clones, 88% recorded once. This receptor was obtained from a human donor in good health. Some clones in this sample may be carry-over from other donors' samples. Material: PBMCs. The genes are TRBV4-2 and TRBJ1-2, with D perhaps matching TRBD1 (5 bases). The CDR3: CASSQEWGGSYGYTF. CDR3 DNA: TGTGCCAGCAGCCAAGAATGGGGGGGAAGCTATGGCTACACCTTC.